This T cell receptor (beta chain) was identified in a study of TIL therapy for anti-PD-1-resistant metastatic lung cancer. Background on the study: Patients had a median age of approximately 56 years (range about 35-75).

This was the immunoSEQ v3 assay. Sequencing depth was 2 million to 2.5 million read pairs for survey level, roughly 5-6 million for deep. Generated by immunoSEQ multiplex PCR, the TCRdb table keeps only in-frame clones and is missing some. The table has just under 60,000 clones, over 70% seen once. Germline CDR1 reads WNHNN; CDR2 reads SYGVQD (reference sequence). The CDR3 consists of 14 residues. V lost 4 bases and J lost 4, with 12 bases in between. The time point here: pre-treatment sample, taken before nivolumab and TIL therapy. Stage 4 NSCLC adults joined between late 2017 and 2020. This material consisted of blood, taken at baseline. The TCR sequence derives from a person between 25 and 80 years old with non-small cell lung cancer. The V gene is TRBV10-1, the J gene TRBJ2-3; D is possibly TRBD2 (7 bases). The CDR3 nucleotides are TGCGCCAGCAGTGCGCGGGGGCCCCCAGATACGCAGTATTTT. Translation gives CASSARGPPDTQYF.